This T cell receptor (beta chain) was found in a study of radiotherapy plus CTLA-4 blockade in lung cancer. Study-level background: An objective response was seen in around a sixth of patients, and disease control in around 31%.

Clones were sequenced by immunoSEQ multiplex PCR, and TCRdb holds only the in-frame ones, with some missing. The repertoire holds 45,000 or so clones, roughly 88% seen once, with 6% to 8% in the top ten. Study observations and caveats: Reports identified early blood T cell clone dynamics, with interferon-beta, as the best response predictor. Radiotherapy was combined with ipilimumab, and tumor-derived TCR clones then expanded in blood.

Germline-derived CDR1 and CDR2 are MNHNY and SVGAGI (reference sequence). The V segment lost 7 bases and the J segment 2 bases; nucleotides outside the gene matches: 8. The CDR3 runs 15 residues. The study treated chemo-refractory metastatic non-small-cell lung cancer patients with focal radiation plus ipilimumab CTLA-4 blockade. In the case of this clone: Its antigen is not known.

Sequencing used peripheral blood, obtained from a patient treated with radiotherapy plus ipilimumab. The TCR was taken from a human donor with non-small cell lung cancer whose response to radiotherapy plus ipilimumab could not be evaluated. The V gene is TRBV6-6, the J gene TRBJ2-5, with TRBD2 identical over 9 bases. The CDR3 reads CASTFSGSVQETQYF. CDR3 in DNA: TGTGCCAGCACCTTTAGCGGGAGCGTACAAGAGACCCAGTACTTC.